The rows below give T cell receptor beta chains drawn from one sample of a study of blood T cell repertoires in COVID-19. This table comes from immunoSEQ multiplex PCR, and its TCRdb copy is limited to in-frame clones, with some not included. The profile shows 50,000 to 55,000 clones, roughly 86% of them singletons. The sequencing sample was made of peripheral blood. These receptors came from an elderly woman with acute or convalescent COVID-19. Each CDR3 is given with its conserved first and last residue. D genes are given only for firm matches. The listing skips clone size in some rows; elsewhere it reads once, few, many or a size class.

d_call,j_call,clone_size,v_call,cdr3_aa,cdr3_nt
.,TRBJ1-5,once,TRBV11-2,CASSFNGDLPQHF,TGTGCCAGCAGCTTCAACGGGGATCTACCCCAGCATTTT
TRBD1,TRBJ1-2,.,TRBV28,CASRSGTVAGYTF,TGTGCCAGCAGATCCGGGACAGTGGCTGGCTACACCTTC
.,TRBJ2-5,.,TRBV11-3,CASSPGSETQYF,TGTGCCAGCAGCCCAGGGTCGGAGACCCAGTACTTC
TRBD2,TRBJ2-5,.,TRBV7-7,CASSLGLAAETQYF,TGTGCTAGCAGCTTAGGTCTAGCGGCCGAGACCCAGTACTTC
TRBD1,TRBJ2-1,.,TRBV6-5,CASNKDRAVMDEQFF,TGTGCCAGCAATAAAGACAGGGCTGTTATGGATGAGCAGTTCTTC
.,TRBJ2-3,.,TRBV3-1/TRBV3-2,CASSQAPGYDTDTQYF,TGTGCCAGCAGCCAAGCCCCGGGATACGACACAGATACGCAGTATTTT
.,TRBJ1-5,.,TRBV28,CASSTDRVTNQPQHF,TGTGCCAGCAGCACTGACCGGGTAACCAATCAGCCCCAGCATTTT
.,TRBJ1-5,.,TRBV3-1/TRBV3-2,CASGPSTGFNSNQPQHF,TGTGCCAGCGGCCCAAGTACAGGGTTCAATAGCAATCAGCCCCAGCATTTT
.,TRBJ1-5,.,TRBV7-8,CASSLELNQPQHF,TGTGCCAGCAGCTTAGAACTCAATCAGCCCCAGCATTTT
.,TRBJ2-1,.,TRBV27,CASSFGQGSYNEQFF,TGTGCCAGCAGTTTTGGGCAGGGTTCCTACAATGAGCAGTTCTTC
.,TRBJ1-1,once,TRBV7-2,CASGQPVGSEAFF,TGTGCCAGCGGCCAACCGGTTGGGAGTGAAGCTTTCTTT
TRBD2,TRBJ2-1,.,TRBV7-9,CASSSTRESNEQFF,TGTGCCAGCAGCTCAACGCGGGAGAGCAATGAGCAGTTCTTC
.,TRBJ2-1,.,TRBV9,CASHAGTPYNEQFF,TGTGCCAGTCACGCGGGGACCCCCTACAATGAGCAGTTCTTC
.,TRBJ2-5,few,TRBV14,CASSQLGGLETQYF,TGTGCCAGCAGCCAACTTGGGGGGTTGGAGACCCAGTACTTC
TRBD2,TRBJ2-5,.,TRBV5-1,CASSLDTSGGKGETQYF,TGCGCCAGCAGCTTGGACACTAGCGGGGGTAAAGGAGAGACCCAGTACTTC
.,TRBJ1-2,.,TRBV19,CASSIDPGRDTNYGYTF,TGTGCCAGTAGTATCGACCCGGGTCGCGATACTAACTATGGCTACACCTTC
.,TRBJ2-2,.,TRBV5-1,CASSLVGQGTGELFF,TGCGCCAGCAGCTTGGTTGGCCAGGGAACCGGGGAGCTGTTTTTT
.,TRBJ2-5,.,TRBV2,CASSPSLKETQYF,TGTGCCAGCAGTCCCAGTCTTAAGGAGACCCAGTACTTC
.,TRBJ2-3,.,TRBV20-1,CSASPQGRGRLDTQYF,TGCAGTGCCAGTCCTCAGGGCAGGGGAAGATTGGATACGCAGTATTTT
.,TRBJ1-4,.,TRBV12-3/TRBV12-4,CASSWGRNEKLFF,TGTGCCAGCAGTTGGGGCAGAAATGAAAAACTGTTTTTT
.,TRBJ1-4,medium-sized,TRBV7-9,CASSLQGSNEKLFF,TGTGCCAGCAGCTTACAGGGGTCTAATGAAAAACTGTTTTTT
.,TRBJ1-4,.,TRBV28,CASSLRVEEKLFF,TGTGCCAGCAGCCTCAGGGTAGAGGAAAAACTGTTTTTT
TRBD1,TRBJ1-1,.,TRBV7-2,CASSLGGQGLTEAFF,TGTGCCAGCAGCTTAGGAGGACAGGGCCTCACTGAAGCTTTCTTT
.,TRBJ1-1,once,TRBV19,CACKGLAVTEAFF,TGTGCCTGTAAGGGACTGGCGGTAACTGAAGCTTTCTTT
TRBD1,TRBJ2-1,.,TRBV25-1,CASRAGTGGYNEQFF,TGTGCCAGCAGGGCCGGGACAGGGGGGTACAATGAGCAGTTCTTC